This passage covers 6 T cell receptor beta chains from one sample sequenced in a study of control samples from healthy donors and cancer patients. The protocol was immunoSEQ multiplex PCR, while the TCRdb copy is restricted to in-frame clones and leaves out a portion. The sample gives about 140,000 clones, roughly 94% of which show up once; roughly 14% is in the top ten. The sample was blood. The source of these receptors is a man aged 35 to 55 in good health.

As DNA, the CDR3 is TGTGCCATCAGTGTGGGGGGACAGCGAGGTGAAAAACTGTTTTTT. Translation gives CAISVGGQRGEKLFF. The V call is TRBV10-3, the J call TRBJ1-4; 7 bases are shared with TRBD1. This CDR3 comprises 15 residues. With 4 bases clipped from V and 7 bases from J, the junction kept 9 bases outside the gene matches. Germline V gene lookup returns CDR1 ENHRY and CDR2 SYGVKD.

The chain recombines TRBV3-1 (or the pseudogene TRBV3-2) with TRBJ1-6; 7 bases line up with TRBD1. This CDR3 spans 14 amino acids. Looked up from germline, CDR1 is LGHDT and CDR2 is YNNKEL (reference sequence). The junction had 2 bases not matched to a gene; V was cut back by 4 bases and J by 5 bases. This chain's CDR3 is CASSLTGDNSPLHF. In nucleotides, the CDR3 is TGTGCCAGCAGCCTTACAGGGGATAATTCACCCCTCCACTTT.

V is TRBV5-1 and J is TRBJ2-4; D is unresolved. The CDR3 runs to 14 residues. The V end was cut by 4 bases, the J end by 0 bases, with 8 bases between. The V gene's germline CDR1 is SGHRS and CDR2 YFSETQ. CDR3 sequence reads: CASSLSLAKNIQYF. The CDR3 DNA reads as TGCGCCAGCAGCCTCAGTCTAGCCAAAAACATTCAGTACTTC.

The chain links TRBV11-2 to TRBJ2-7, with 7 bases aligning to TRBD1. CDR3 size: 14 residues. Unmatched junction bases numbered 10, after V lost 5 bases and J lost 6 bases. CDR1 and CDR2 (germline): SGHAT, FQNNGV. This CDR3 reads CASSLWDSVSEQYF. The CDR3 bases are TGTGCCAGCAGCCTATGGGACAGTGTAAGCGAGCAGTACTTC.

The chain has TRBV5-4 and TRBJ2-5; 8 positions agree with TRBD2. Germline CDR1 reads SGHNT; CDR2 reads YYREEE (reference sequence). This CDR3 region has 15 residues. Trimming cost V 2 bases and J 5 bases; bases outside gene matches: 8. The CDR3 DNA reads TGTGCCAGCAGCTTTAGCAGCGGGGGAGGCGAGACCCAGTACTTC. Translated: CASSFSSGGGETQYF.

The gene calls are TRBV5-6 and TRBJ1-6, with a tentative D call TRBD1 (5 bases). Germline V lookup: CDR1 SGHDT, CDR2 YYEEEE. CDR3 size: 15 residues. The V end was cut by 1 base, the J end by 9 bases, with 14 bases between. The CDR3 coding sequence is TGTGCCAGCAGCTTGCCCTCGGGAGGGGCTTCACCCCTCCACTTT. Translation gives CASSLPSGGASPLHF.